In its sample, the clone carrying this T cell receptor (beta chain) was seen a few times. This sample was included in a study of blood T cell repertoires in COVID-19. This CDR3 has 16 residues. Trimming took 0 bases from V and 8 from J; bases not matched to a gene: 5. CDR1 and CDR2 (germline): SEHNR, FQNEAQ (reference sequence). Sequencing used immunoSEQ multiplex PCR; TCRdb keeps in-frame clones, though not all of them. The table lists 90,000 to 120,000 clones, less than 80% of them singletons. The clonotype originates from a man in his 70s with active or convalescent COVID-19. Sequenced input: peripheral blood. The chain employs TRBV7-9 and TRBJ1-6, with TRBD1 identical over 9 bases. CDR3 bases: TGTGCCAGCAGCTTAGCCTTCGGGACAGGGCATTCACCCCTCCACTTT. Translating it yields CASSLAFGTGHSPLHF.